Listed below are T cell receptor beta chains from one sample, sequenced in a study of blood T cell repertoires in COVID-19. Method: immunoSEQ multiplex PCR; TCRdb's copy keeps in-frame clones and lacks some. In the table there are around 62,000 clones, over 75% of which are singletons. The sequencing input was peripheral blood. These receptors came from a woman in her sixties with COVID-19, enrolled during active disease. The CDR3 runs from the conserved cysteine through the conserved F or W. Each record gives: J gene, D gene, clone size, V gene, CDR3 protein, CDR3 DNA. The D gene is left open where the match is weak. Part of the rows lack a size; the others show once, few, many or a class for expanded clones.

TRBJ2-7 | TRBD1 | NA | TRBV28 | CASSVTGNYEQYF | TGTGCCAGCAGTGTGACAGGGAACTACGAGCAGTACTTC
TRBJ2-2 | TRBD1 | NA | TRBV10-3 | CAISESRQGNTGELFF | TGTGCCATCAGTGAGTCGAGACAGGGGAACACCGGGGAGCTGTTTTTT
TRBJ1-1 | NA | NA | TRBV6-5 | CASSYSMYTMNTEAFF | TGTGCCAGCAGTTACTCGATGTACACTATGAACACTGAAGCTTTCTTT
TRBJ1-1 | TRBD1 | NA | TRBV3-1/TRBV3-2 | CASSQGLKGAFIDEAFF | TGTGCCAGCAGCCAAGGTCTTAAGGGGGCGTTTATTGATGAAGCTTTCTTT
TRBJ2-3 | NA | NA | TRBV27 | CASSLSIAGVTDTQYF | TGTGCCAGCAGTTTATCGATCGCAGGGGTGACAGATACGCAGTATTTT
TRBJ1-2 | TRBD1 | NA | TRBV6-2/TRBV6-3 | CASSYNYQGANYYGYTF | TGTGCCAGCAGTTACAACTATCAGGGGGCGAACTACTATGGCTACACCTTC
TRBJ1-6 | NA | NA | TRBV30 | CAGRRAYNSPLHF | TGTGCCGGGAGGAGAGCCTATAATTCACCCCTCCACTTT
TRBJ1-5 | NA | NA | TRBV28 | CASTTIGDSNQPQHF | TGTGCCAGCACCACAATAGGGGATAGCAATCAGCCCCAGCATTTT
TRBJ2-7 | NA | NA | TRBV4-2 | CASSQDSSYEQYF | TGTGCCAGCAGCCAAGACAGCTCCTACGAGCAGTACTTC
TRBJ1-1 | NA | NA | TRBV4-1 | CASSQDLVQGEAFF | TGCGCCAGCAGCCAAGATCTTGTGCAGGGTGAAGCTTTCTTT
TRBJ2-1 | TRBD1 | NA | TRBV19 | CASSTPDRGACHEQFF | TGTGCCAGTAGTACCCCCGACAGGGGGGCTTGCCATGAGCAGTTCTTC
TRBJ2-5 | TRBD2 | NA | TRBV2 | CASSRGEETQYF | TGTGCCAGCTCCCGGGGGGAAGAGACCCAGTACTTC
TRBJ1-4 | NA | NA | TRBV4-1 | CASSQGEELFF | TGCGCCAGCAGCCAAGGAGAGGAACTGTTTTTT
TRBJ1-1 | NA | NA | TRBV19 | CASQGRGSTEAFF | TGTGCCAGTCAGGGGAGGGGAAGCACTGAAGCTTTCTTT
TRBJ2-5 | TRBD2 | NA | TRBV24-1 | CATAEAGVEETQYF | TGTGCCACAGCCGAGGCGGGGGTGGAGGAGACCCAGTACTTC
TRBJ2-1 | TRBD2 | NA | TRBV28 | CASSASGLAGGNFYEQFF | TGTGCCAGCAGTGCGTCGGGACTAGCGGGAGGAAATTTCTATGAGCAGTTCTTC
TRBJ1-1 | NA | NA | TRBV7-2 | CASSLSAGVNTEAFF | TGTGCCAGCAGCTTATCCGCAGGGGTGAACACTGAAGCTTTCTTT
TRBJ2-1 | TRBD1 | NA | TRBV11-3 | CASSLRGQGAEQFF | TGTGCCAGCAGCTTGAGGGGACAGGGGGCTGAGCAGTTCTTC
TRBJ2-7 | NA | NA | TRBV2 | CASSELSSYEQYF | TGTGCCAGCAGTGAACTCAGCTCCTACGAGCAGTACTTC
TRBJ2-7 | TRBD2 | NA | TRBV10-2 | CAVGLASTYEQYF | TGCGCCGTCGGACTAGCGAGCACCTACGAGCAGTACTTC
TRBJ1-6 | NA | NA | TRBV7-9 | CASSSDFNSPLHF | TGTGCCAGCAGCTCCGACTTTAATTCACCCCTCCACTTT
TRBJ2-3 | NA | NA | TRBV19 | CASSIRDTQYF | TGTGCCAGTAGTATTCGAGATACGCAGTATTTT
TRBJ1-2 | NA | NA | TRBV7-9 | CASSPSDSYGYTF | TGTGCCAGCAGCCCCTCCGACTCCTATGGCTACACCTTC
TRBJ2-3 | NA | few | TRBV7-9 | CASSDPPGGWFADTQYF | TGTGCCAGCAGCGATCCCCCGGGGGGCTGGTTCGCAGATACGCAGTATTTT
TRBJ2-1 | TRBD1 | NA | TRBV4-3 | CASSPYSPGQGPNEQFF | TGCGCCAGCAGCCCCTACTCGCCCGGACAGGGGCCCAATGAGCAGTTCTTC
TRBJ2-3 | NA | NA | TRBV6-2/TRBV6-3 | CASSADRWGGTQYF | TGTGCCAGCAGTGCGGATAGATGGGGCGGTACGCAGTATTTT
TRBJ2-5 | NA | once | TRBV3-1/TRBV3-2 | CASSQNLGVQETQYF | TGTGCCAGCAGCCAAAACTTAGGGGTCCAAGAGACCCAGTACTTC
TRBJ1-5 | TRBD1 | NA | TRBV2 | CASNLQGADSPQHF | TGTGCCAGCAACTTACAGGGGGCGGATTCGCCCCAGCATTTT
TRBJ1-4 | NA | NA | TRBV10-3 | CATRGGPTNEKLFF | TGTGCTACTAGGGGGGGACCAACTAATGAAAAACTGTTTTTT
TRBJ2-3 | TRBD2 | once | TRBV5-6 | CASSSRFARGGLGTDTQYF | TGTGCCAGCAGCTCCCGCTTCGCGCGGGGGGGCCTTGGCACAGATACGCAGTATTTT
TRBJ2-2 | TRBD1 | NA | TRBV24-1 | CATSDAGTGEVGELFF | TGTGCCACCAGTGATGCCGGGACAGGGGAAGTCGGGGAGCTGTTTTTT
TRBJ1-6 | NA | NA | TRBV4-2 | CASSRDLAVDSPLHF | TGTGCCAGCAGCCGCGACTTGGCGGTCGATTCACCCCTCCACTTT
TRBJ2-1 | TRBD2 | NA | TRBV2 | CASRASGGSYNEQFF | TGTGCCAGCAGGGCTAGCGGGGGCTCCTACAATGAGCAGTTCTTC
TRBJ2-2 | NA | many | TRBV7-9 | CASSGLNGELFF | TGTGCCAGCTCCGGGTTGAACGGGGAGCTGTTTTTT
TRBJ1-5 | NA | NA | TRBV4-3 | CASSQERGGSQPQHF | TGCGCCAGCAGCCAAGAAAGGGGGGGCTCTCAGCCCCAGCATTTT
TRBJ2-2 | NA | NA | TRBV5-1 | CASSLDREGTGELFF | TGCGCCAGCAGCTTGGACAGGGAAGGCACCGGGGAGCTGTTTTTT
TRBJ2-7 | TRBD1 | NA | TRBV2 | CASNADRGNEQYF | TGTGCCAGCAATGCGGACAGGGGTAACGAGCAGTACTTC
TRBJ2-7 | TRBD2 | NA | TRBV10-1 | CASIGTSGYEQYF | TGCGCCAGCATCGGGACTAGCGGGTACGAGCAGTACTTC
TRBJ1-6 | TRBD1 | NA | TRBV27 | CASSPGTGGNSPLHF | TGTGCCAGCAGTCCAGGGACAGGCGGTAATTCACCCCTCCACTTT
TRBJ1-6 | NA | NA | TRBV28 | CASSGGTAGNSPLHF | TGTGCCAGCAGTGGCGGGACGGCGGGGAATTCACCCCTCCACTTT
TRBJ2-7 | NA | NA | TRBV3-1/TRBV3-2 | CASSHSVEQYF | TGTGCCAGCAGTCATTCGGTCGAGCAGTACTTC
TRBJ2-3 | NA | NA | TRBV27 | CASSSKRVDTDTQYF | TGTGCCAGCAGTTCGAAGCGTGTCGATACAGATACGCAGTATTTT
TRBJ2-5 | TRBD2 | NA | TRBV30 | CAWSKRERETQYF | TGTGCCTGGAGTAAGCGGGAGAGGGAGACCCAGTACTTC
TRBJ1-2 | NA | NA | TRBV5-1 | CASSYSTDYGYTF | TGCGCCAGCAGCTACTCGACAGATTATGGCTACACCTTC
TRBJ2-2 | TRBD2 | NA | TRBV7-6 | CASSLGGGGGELFF | TGTGCCAGCAGCTTAGGCGGGGGAGGCGGGGAGCTGTTTTTT
TRBJ1-4 | NA | NA | TRBV19 | CASRSRGASLSGEKLFF | TGTGCCAGTAGAAGCAGGGGCGCAAGCCTATCAGGTGAAAAACTGTTTTTT
TRBJ2-7 | TRBD1 | NA | TRBV19 | CASSMGTGYEQYF | TGTGCCAGTAGTATGGGGACAGGCTACGAGCAGTACTTC
TRBJ2-1 | NA | NA | TRBV29-1 | CSVVRGSSYNEQFF | TGCAGCGTTGTTAGGGGAAGCTCCTACAATGAGCAGTTCTTC
TRBJ2-6 | NA | NA | TRBV19 | CAGGRDSGANVLTF | TGTGCCGGGGGCCGGGATTCTGGGGCCAACGTCCTGACTTTC
TRBJ1-1 | TRBD1 | once | TRBV5-5 | CASSITTGMGEAFF | TGTGCCAGCAGCATCACGACAGGGATGGGTGAAGCTTTCTTT
TRBJ2-1 | TRBD2 | NA | TRBV19 | CASSIPSGFSYNEQFF | TGTGCCAGTAGTATCCCTAGCGGATTCTCCTACAATGAGCAGTTCTTC
TRBJ2-2 | NA | few | TRBV5-4 | CASSFSGAGELFF | TGTGCCAGCAGCTTCTCGGGGGCCGGGGAGCTGTTTTTT
TRBJ1-4 | NA | NA | TRBV29-1 | CSVAGTPSADEKLFF | TGCAGCGTTGCTGGTACACCCTCGGCGGATGAAAAACTGTTTTTT